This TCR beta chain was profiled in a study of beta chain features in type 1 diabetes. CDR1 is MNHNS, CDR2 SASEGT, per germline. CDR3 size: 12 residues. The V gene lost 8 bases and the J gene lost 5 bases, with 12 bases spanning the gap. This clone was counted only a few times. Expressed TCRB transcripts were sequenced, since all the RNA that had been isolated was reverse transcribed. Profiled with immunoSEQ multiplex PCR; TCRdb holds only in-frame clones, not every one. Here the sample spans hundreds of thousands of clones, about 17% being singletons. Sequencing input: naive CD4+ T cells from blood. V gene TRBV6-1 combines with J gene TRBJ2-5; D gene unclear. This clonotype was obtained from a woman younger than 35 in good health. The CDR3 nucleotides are TGTGCCAGCGTGGTCGCGCGGGAGACCCAGTACTTC. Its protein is CASVVARETQYF.